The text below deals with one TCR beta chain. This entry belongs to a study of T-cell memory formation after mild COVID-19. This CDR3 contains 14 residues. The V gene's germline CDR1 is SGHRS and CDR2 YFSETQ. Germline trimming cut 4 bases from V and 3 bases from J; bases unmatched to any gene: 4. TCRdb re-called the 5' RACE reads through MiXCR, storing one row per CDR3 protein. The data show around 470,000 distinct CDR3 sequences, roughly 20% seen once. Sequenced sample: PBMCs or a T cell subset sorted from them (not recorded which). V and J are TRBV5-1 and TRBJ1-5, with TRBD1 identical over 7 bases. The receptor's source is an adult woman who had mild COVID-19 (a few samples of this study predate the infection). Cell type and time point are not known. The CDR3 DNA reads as TGCGCCAGCAGCCCCGGGACAGACAATCAGCCCCAGCATTTT. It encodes CASSPGTDNQPQHF.